Listed here is a single T cell receptor (beta chain). The target antigen is unknown. The CDR3 extends 3 residues past the end of the read, so its final part is completed from the germline J gene. The data are from a study of T cells in women clearing cervical HPV infection. Turning to the study itself: Controls gave blood once infection was undetectable; cases at lesion identification. Only a few women had HLA typing results available.

The table came from immunoSEQ multiplex PCR; TCRdb's copy has only in-frame clones and leaves some out. The table for this sample gives 15,000 to 20,000 clones. Whole-study findings and limits: It is unknown whether associations predate infection; no effector/memory or HPV-specific sorting.

Trimming left V 0 bases short and J 8 bases short, with 11 bases between. Germline-derived CDR1 and CDR2 are DFQATT and SNEGSKA (reference sequence). The CDR3 sequence is 13 residues long. The chain is built from TRBV20-1 and TRBJ2-1; D is unresolved. The receptor comes from a woman aged 18 to 75 with a cervical HPV16 infection that either progressed to CIN3+ or cleared (not recorded which). The sample comprised blood buffy coat. The covered CDR3 bases are TGCAGTGCTAGAGATGGTAACTCCTATGAG. Amino acids: CSARDGNSYE. The whole CDR3 sequence is CSARDGNSYEQFF.